One sample yielded the 13 T cell receptor beta chains listed below, sequenced in a study of CD8 T cells in Susac syndrome. RNA totalling about 0.45 to 1 ug underwent reverse transcription with random hexamers. A single record per CDR3 protein comes from TCRdb applying MiXCR to the immunoSEQ multiplex PCR reads. The sample contains 150,000 to 200,000 distinct CDR3 sequences, approximately 93% of which appear only once. The sequencing input was CD4+ T cells from PBMCs. The receptors derive from a human donor with multiple sclerosis.

The chain uses TRBV6-1 and TRBJ2-7, with D perhaps assigned TRBD1 or TRBD2 (5 bases each). The CDR3 covers 12 residues. V lost 5 bases to trimming and J lost 5 bases, with 10 bases between them. CDR1 and CDR2 (germline): MNHNS, SASEGT. The CDR3 protein is CASSPVGDEQYF. In DNA form, the CDR3 reads TGTGCCAGCAGTCCCGTGGGGGACGAGCAGTACTTC.

This clonotype has a single count. V is TRBV6-1 and J is TRBJ2-7, with 10 bases identical to TRBD2. The CDR3 loop spans 13 amino acids. Unmatched junction bases numbered 4, after V lost 8 bases and J lost 3 bases. Germline V gene sequence: CDR1 MNHNS, CDR2 SASEGT. The CDR3 spells CASGLADLYEQYF. CDR3 nucleotide sequence: TGTGCCAGCGGACTAGCGGACCTCTACGAGCAGTACTTC.

The gene calls are TRBV2 and TRBJ1-5, with D maybe TRBD1 (5 bases). The V gene's germline CDR1 is SNHLY and CDR2 FYNNEI. V dropped 7 bases and J dropped 6 bases, with 16 bases sitting between them. The CDR3 has 14 residues. The CDR3 bases are TGTGCCAGCAATGGACAAACGGGGACTCAGCCCCAGCATTTT. Its protein product is CASNGQTGTQPQHF.

J is TRBJ2-2 and V is TRBV7-8; perhaps TRBD2 as D (5 bases). Germline loops: CDR1 SGHVS, CDR2 FQNEAQ. This CDR3 contains 14 residues. V was pared by 4 bases and J by 1 base, with 7 bases between. DNA of the CDR3: TGTGCCAGCAGCTCCACTAGGAACACCGGGGAGCTGTTTTTT. Translation gives CASSSTRNTGELFF.

The chain is built from TRBV4-3 and TRBJ2-2, with D uncertain. The V and J ends lost 1 base and 3 bases respectively, with 9 bases between them. Germline V gene data show CDR1 as LGHNA and CDR2 as YSLEER. CDR3 size: 15 residues. This chain's CDR3 is CASSQGPLDTGELFF. For the CDR3, the DNA is TGCGCCAGCAGCCAAGGTCCACTCGACACCGGGGAGCTGTTTTTT.

The rearrangement links TRBV12-3 or TRBV12-4 to TRBJ1-3; D is undetermined. The CDR3 extends over 14 amino acids. Trimming shortened V by 6 bases and J by 1 base, and 10 bases separated the two germline ends. The CDR3 region has the DNA TGTGCCAGCAGGCTAAGGGCGTCTGGAAACACCATATATTTT. Protein: CASRLRASGNTIYF.

V usage is TRBV29-1 and J usage is TRBJ1-1; D ambiguous. Deletions cut 7 bases from V and 6 bases from J, with 12 bases between. The CDR3 has 11 residues. Germline lookup yields CDR1 SQVTM and CDR2 ANQGSEA. CDR3 in amino acids: CSALTVAEAFF. The CDR3 DNA reads as TGCAGCGCACTAACGGTGGCTGAAGCTTTCTTT. The full variable domain, with the rest looked up from reference TRBV29-1 and TRBJ1-1, is SAVISQKPSRDICQRGTSLTIQCQVDSQVTMMFWYRQQPGQSLTLIATANQGSEATYESGFVIDKFPISRPNLTFSTLTVSNMSPEDSSIYLCSALTVAEAFFGQGTRLTVV.

The CDR3 coding sequence is TGTGCCAGCAGCGGTCGGCACGATACGCAGTATTTT. It translates to CASSGRHDTQYF. The rearrangement joins TRBV5-8 to TRBJ2-3; D not certain. V lost 4 bases, J lost 6 bases, and 9 bases lay in between. The CDR3 has 12 residues. Germline V gene data show CDR1 as SGHTS and CDR2 as YDEGEE.

The rearrangement links TRBV20-1 to TRBJ2-5; 7 bases map to TRBD1. The trim removed 5 bases at V and 3 bases at J, leaving 6 bases unmatched. Germline values: CDR1 DFQATT, CDR2 SNEGSKA (reference sequence). CDR3 length: 13 residues. The CDR3 coding sequence is TGCAGTGCTCGTCAGGGGGTTGAAGAGACCCAGTACTTC. Translating it yields CSARQGVEETQYF.

The chain combines TRBV20-1 with TRBJ2-7; a possible D gene is TRBD1 (5 bases). The CDR3 loop spans 12 amino acids. The germline V gene encodes CDR1 DFQATT and CDR2 SNEGSKA (reference sequence). V was cut by 3 bases and J by 5 bases, with 11 bases left in between. In nucleotides, the CDR3 is TGCAGTGCTAGTGGTATGGGGCACGAGCAGTACTTC. Protein sequence: CSASGMGHEQYF.

V gene TRBV7-2 combines with J gene TRBJ2-6; D is unclear. V lost 2 bases and J lost 1, with 6 bases in between. The germline V gene has CDR1 SGHTA and CDR2 FQGNSA. The CDR3 contains 15 residues. In DNA, the CDR3 is TGTGCCAGCAGCTTAATTGGGTCTGGGGCCAACGTCCTGACTTTC. Translating gives CASSLIGSGANVLTF.

This chain links TRBV23-1 with TRBJ1-5; 8 bases align to TRBD1. TRBV23-1 is treated as an ORF (open reading frame) with a function not yet certain. The junction had 14 bases not matched to a gene; V was cut back by 2 bases and J by 5 bases. This CDR3 region has 18 residues. CDR3 loop: CASSQVGRRGLSDQPQHF. In DNA form, the CDR3 reads TGCGCCAGCAGTCAAGTTGGTCGCAGGGGGCTATCGGATCAGCCCCAGCATTTT.

This clonotype was counted once. CDR3 residues: CASSFVGGSGAFF. The CDR3 region has the DNA TGTGCCAGCAGCTTCGTGGGCGGGAGTGGGGCTTTCTTT. The chain is built from TRBV7-2 and TRBJ1-1; no reliable D call. Per germline, CDR1 SGHTA and CDR2 FQGNSA. V lost 3 bases and J 11 bases, leaving 16 bases between the germline ends. The CDR3 totals 13 residues.